This T cell receptor (beta chain) was profiled in a study of blood T cell repertoires in COVID-19. Trimming took 6 bases from V and 8 from J, leaving 10 bases between them. The CDR3 is 11 amino acids. Looked up from germline, CDR1 is SNHLY and CDR2 is FYNNEI. The protocol was immunoSEQ multiplex PCR, while the TCRdb copy is restricted to in-frame clones and leaves out a portion. The data contain 270,000 or so clones, roughly 79% of them singletons. The sequenced sample consisted of peripheral blood. The TCR sequence derives from a woman aged 55-69 years with active or convalescent COVID-19. The V call is TRBV2, the J call TRBJ1-2, with D perhaps matching TRBD1 (6 bases). The CDR3, as DNA: TGTGCCAGCAGGTCAGGGGACGGCTACACCTTC. Its translation is CASRSGDGYTF.